What follows are 9 T cell receptor beta chains derived from one specimen sequenced in a study of T cell responses to AZD1222 COVID-19 vaccine. Data came from immunoSEQ multiplex PCR; TCRdb stores just in-frame clones and leaves some out. The sample contains some 80,000 clones, roughly nine tenths of which appear only once. This sample comprised peripheral blood, obtained 28 days after the second AZD1222 dose. All receptors come from an adult who received the AZD1222 COVID-19 vaccine.

This chain connects TRBV12-3 or TRBV12-4 to TRBJ1-2, with no clear D. This CDR3 comprises 12 residues. The V and J ends lost 6 bases and 2 bases respectively, with 7 bases between them. The CDR3: CASSNGNYGYTF. In nucleotides, the CDR3 is TGTGCCAGCAGCAACGGGAACTATGGCTACACCTTC.

V and J are TRBV7-9 and TRBJ1-5; TRBD1 matches at 10 bases. Germline CDR1 and CDR2: SEHNR and FQNEAQ (reference sequence). V lost 9 bases, J lost 5 bases, and 1 base stayed unmatched. This CDR3 contains 12 residues. The CDR3 here is CASGQGDQPQHF. The CDR3 nucleotides read TGTGCCAGTGGACAGGGGGATCAGCCCCAGCATTTT. Full variable domain (rest looked up from reference TRBV7-9 and TRBJ1-5): DTGVSQNPRHKITKRGQNVTFRCDPISEHNRLYWYRQTLGQGPEFLTYFQNEAQLEKSRLLSDRFSAERPKGSFSTLEIQRTEQGDSAMYLCASGQGDQPQHFGDGTRLSIL.

This sequence joins TRBV7-9 and TRBJ1-4; maybe TRBD1 (6 bases). CDR1 and CDR2 (germline): SEHNR, FQNEAQ (reference sequence). The V and J ends lost 5 bases and 4 bases respectively, with 17 bases between them. This CDR3 is built from 16 residues. The CDR3 DNA sequence: TGTGCCAGCAGCATACCGACAGGAGAAAATAATGAAAAACTGTTTTTT. This codes for CASSIPTGENNEKLFF.

The V and J genes are TRBV6-5 and TRBJ2-3; no clear D gene. Germline-derived CDR1 and CDR2 are MNHEY and SVGAGI. This CDR3 spans 12 amino acids. V was trimmed by 7 bases and J by 0 bases, leaving 5 bases between them. Written as DNA, the CDR3 is TGTGCCAGCACCGCTAGCACAGATACGCAGTATTTT. Amino acid sequence: CASTASTDTQYF.

The rearrangement uses TRBV2 and TRBJ1-2, with D maybe TRBD1 (6 bases). V lost 6 bases and J 6 bases, leaving 17 bases between the germline ends. Looked up from germline, CDR1 is SNHLY and CDR2 is FYNNEI. This CDR3 has 14 amino acids. CDR3 in amino acids: CASSQAEQGNGYTF. The CDR3 nucleotides read TGTGCCAGCAGCCAGGCCGAACAGGGCAATGGCTACACCTTC.

The J gene is TRBJ1-2, the V gene TRBV7-9, with D perhaps TRBD1 (6 bases). V lost 5 bases to trimming and J lost 7 bases, with 14 bases between them. CDR1 and CDR2 (germline): SEHNR, FQNEAQ (reference sequence). The CDR3 length is 13 residues. The CDR3 here is CASSPRGTFGYTF. The CDR3 DNA is TGTGCCAGCAGCCCACGTGGGACATTTGGCTACACCTTC.

The chain combines TRBV2 with TRBJ1-6, with D possibly matching TRBD1 (6 bases). Trimming took 7 bases from V and 9 from J, leaving 13 bases between them. The germline gives CDR1 SNHLY, CDR2 FYNNEI. The CDR3 totals 13 residues. In DNA form, the CDR3 reads TGTGCCAGCAAGGCGACAGGCGTTTCACCCCTCCACTTT. This translates into CASKATGVSPLHF.

The rearrangement uses TRBV11-2 and TRBJ1-5; D is unresolved. Germline V gene data show CDR1 as SGHAT and CDR2 as FQNNGV. Trimming took 3 bases from V and 2 from J, leaving 8 bases between them. The CDR3 spans 14 residues. Written as DNA, the CDR3 is TGTGCCAGCAGCTTTGGATTCGGCAATCAGCCCCAGCATTTT. It codes for CASSFGFGNQPQHF. Using reference TRBV11-2 and TRBJ1-5 for the parts outside the CDR3, the full variable domain is EAGVAQSPRYKIIEKRQSVAFWCNPISGHATLYWYQQILGQGPKLLIQFQNNGVVDDSQLPKDRFSAERLKGVDSTLKIQPAKLEDSAVYLCASSFGFGNQPQHFGDGTRLSIL.

The chain recombines TRBV2 with TRBJ1-1; D might be TRBD1 (6 bases). The CDR3 is 14 residues long. Looked up from germline, CDR1 is SNHLY and CDR2 is FYNNEI. Trimming shortened V by 4 bases and J by 6 bases, and 15 bases separated the two germline ends. The chain's CDR3 is CASSVETGFAEAFF. CDR3 nucleotides: TGTGCCAGCAGTGTCGAGACAGGTTTCGCTGAAGCTTTCTTT.